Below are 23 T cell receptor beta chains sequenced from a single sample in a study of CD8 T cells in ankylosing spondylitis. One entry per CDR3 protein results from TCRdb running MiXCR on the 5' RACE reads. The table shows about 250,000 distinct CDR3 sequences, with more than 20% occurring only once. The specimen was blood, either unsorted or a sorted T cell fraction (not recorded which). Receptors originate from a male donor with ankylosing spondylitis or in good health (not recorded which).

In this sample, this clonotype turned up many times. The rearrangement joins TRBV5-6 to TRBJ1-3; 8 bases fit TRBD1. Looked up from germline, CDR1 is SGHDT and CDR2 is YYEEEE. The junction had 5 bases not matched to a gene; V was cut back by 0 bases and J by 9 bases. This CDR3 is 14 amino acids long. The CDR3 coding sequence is TGTGCCAGCAGCTTGGTGGGACAGGCCCTCACCATATATTTT. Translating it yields CASSLVGQALTIYF.

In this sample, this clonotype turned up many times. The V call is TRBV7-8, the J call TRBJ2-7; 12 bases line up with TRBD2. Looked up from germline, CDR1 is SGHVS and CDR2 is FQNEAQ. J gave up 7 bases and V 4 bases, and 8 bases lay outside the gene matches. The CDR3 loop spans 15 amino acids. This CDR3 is CASSSSGGASGEQYF. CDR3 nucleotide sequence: TGTGCCAGCAGCTCTAGCGGGGGGGCTTCTGGTGAGCAGTACTTC.

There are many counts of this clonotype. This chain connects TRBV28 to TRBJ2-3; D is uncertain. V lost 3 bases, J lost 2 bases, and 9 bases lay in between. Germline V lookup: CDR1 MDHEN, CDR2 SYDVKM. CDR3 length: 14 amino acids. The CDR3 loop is CASSFGQHTDTQYF. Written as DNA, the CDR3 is TGTGCCAGCAGTTTTGGCCAACACACAGATACGCAGTATTTT.

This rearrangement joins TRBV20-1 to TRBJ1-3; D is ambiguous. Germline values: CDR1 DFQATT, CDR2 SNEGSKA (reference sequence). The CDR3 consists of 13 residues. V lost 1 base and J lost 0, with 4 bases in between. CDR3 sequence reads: CSARGSSGNTIYF. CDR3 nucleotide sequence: TGCAGTGCTAGAGGGAGCTCTGGAAACACCATATATTTT.

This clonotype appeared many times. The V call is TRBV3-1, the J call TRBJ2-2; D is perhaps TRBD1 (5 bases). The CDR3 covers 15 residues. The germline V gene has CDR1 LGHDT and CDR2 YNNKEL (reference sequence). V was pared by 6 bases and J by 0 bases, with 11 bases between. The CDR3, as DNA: TGTGCCAGCAGGAAACAGGCGGCGAACACCGGGGAGCTGTTTTTT. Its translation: CASRKQAANTGELFF.

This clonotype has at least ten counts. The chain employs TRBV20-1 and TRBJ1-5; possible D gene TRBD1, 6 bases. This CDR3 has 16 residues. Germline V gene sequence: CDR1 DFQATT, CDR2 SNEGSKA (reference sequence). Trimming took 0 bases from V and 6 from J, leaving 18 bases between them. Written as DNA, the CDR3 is TGCAGTGCTAGAGATCTGGGACACCTACCGGGTCAGCCCCAGCATTTT. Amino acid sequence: CSARDLGHLPGQPQHF.

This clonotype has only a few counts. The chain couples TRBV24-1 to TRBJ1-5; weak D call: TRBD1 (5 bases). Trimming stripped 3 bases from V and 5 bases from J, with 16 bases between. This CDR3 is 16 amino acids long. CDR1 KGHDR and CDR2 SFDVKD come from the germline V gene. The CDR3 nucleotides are TGTGCCACCAGTGATCGGGGGAAAGGATGGCATCAGCCCCAGCATTTT. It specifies CATSDRGKGWHQPQHF.

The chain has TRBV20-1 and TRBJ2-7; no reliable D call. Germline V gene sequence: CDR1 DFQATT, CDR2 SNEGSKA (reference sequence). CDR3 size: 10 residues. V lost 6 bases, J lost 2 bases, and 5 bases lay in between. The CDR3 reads CSAKTYEQYF. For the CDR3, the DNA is TGCAGTGCCAAAACCTACGAGCAGTACTTC.

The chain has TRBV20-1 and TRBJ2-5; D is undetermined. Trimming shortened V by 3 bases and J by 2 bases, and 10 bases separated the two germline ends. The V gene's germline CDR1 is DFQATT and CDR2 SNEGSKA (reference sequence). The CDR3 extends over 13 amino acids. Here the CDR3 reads CSARDHVQETQYF. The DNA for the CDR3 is TGCAGTGCTAGGGATCATGTACAAGAGACCCAGTACTTC.

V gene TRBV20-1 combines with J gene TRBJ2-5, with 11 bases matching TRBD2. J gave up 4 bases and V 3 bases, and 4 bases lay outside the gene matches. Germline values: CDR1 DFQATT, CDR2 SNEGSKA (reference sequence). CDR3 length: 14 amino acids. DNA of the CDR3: TGCAGTGCTAGCGTAGCGGGGGGGCGAGAGACCCAGTACTTC. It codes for CSASVAGGRETQYF.

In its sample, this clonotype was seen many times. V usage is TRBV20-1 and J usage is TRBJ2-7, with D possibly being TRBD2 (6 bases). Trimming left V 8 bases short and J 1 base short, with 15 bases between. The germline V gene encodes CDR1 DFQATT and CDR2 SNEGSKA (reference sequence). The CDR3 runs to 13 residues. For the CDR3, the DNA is TGCAGTTGTAGGCGGGGCCATTCCTACGAGCAGTACTTC. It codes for CSCRRGHSYEQYF.

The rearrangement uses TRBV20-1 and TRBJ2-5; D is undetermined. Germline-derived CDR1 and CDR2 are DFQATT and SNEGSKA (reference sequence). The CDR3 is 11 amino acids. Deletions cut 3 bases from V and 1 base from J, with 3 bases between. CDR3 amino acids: CSARTQETQYF. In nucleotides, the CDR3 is TGCAGTGCTAGGACCCAAGAGACCCAGTACTTC.

CDR3: CATSDQQGQPQHF. The CDR3 DNA reads as TGTGCCACCAGTGACCAACAGGGTCAGCCCCAGCATTTT. The rearrangement joins TRBV24-1 to TRBJ1-5; TRBD1 might be the D (6 bases). Deletions cut 4 bases from V and 6 bases from J, with 9 bases between. CDR3 size: 13 residues. Germline V CDR1 and CDR2: KGHDR, SFDVKD.

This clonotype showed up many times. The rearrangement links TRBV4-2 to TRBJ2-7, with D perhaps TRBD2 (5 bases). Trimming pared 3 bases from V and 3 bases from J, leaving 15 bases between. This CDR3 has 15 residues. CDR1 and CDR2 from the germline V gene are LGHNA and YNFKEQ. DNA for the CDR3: TGTGCCAGCAGCCATAACCTTGGACGGGACTACGAGCAGTACTTC. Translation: CASSHNLGRDYEQYF.

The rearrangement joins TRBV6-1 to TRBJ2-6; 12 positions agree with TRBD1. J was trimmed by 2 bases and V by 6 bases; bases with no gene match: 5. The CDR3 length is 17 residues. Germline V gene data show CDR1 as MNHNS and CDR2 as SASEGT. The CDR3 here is CASSRDRGRAGANVLTF. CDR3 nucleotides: TGTGCCAGCAGCCGGGACAGGGGGCGGGCTGGGGCCAACGTCCTGACTTTC.

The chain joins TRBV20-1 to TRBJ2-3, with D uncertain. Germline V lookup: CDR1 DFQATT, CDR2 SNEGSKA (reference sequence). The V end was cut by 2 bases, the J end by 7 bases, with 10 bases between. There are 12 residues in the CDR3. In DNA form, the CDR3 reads TGCAGTGCTAGAACGGACGGGTATACGCAGTATTTT. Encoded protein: CSARTDGYTQYF.

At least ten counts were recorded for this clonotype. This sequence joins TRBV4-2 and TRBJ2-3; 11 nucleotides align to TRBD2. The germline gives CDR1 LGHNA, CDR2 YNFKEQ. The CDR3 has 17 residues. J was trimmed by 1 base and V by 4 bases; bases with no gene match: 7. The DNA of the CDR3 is TGTGCCAGCAGCCCCCTAGCGGGGGGCCGAGGCACAGATACGCAGTATTTT. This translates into CASSPLAGGRGTDTQYF.

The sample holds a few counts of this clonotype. CDR3 sequence: CSTGQGLTEQFF. CDR3 DNA sequence: TGCAGCACCGGACAGGGCTTAACAGAGCAGTTCTTC. The chain carries TRBV29-1 and TRBJ2-1; 8 bases match TRBD1. The CDR3 runs to 12 residues. Trimming removed 8 bases from V and 10 bases from J; junction bases left unmatched: 10. Germline assignment: CDR1 SQVTM and CDR2 ANQGSEA.

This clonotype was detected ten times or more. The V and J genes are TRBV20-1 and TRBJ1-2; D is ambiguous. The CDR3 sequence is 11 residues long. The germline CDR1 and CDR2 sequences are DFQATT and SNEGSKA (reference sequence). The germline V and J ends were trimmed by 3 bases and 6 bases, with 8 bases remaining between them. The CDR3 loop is CSASDGDGYTF. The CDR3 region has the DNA TGCAGTGCTAGCGACGGGGATGGCTACACCTTC.

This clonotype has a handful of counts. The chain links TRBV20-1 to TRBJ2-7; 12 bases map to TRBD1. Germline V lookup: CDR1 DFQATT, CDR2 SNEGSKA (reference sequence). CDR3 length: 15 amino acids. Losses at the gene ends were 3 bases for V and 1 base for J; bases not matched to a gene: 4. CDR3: CSARGDRGRSYEQYF. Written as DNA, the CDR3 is TGCAGTGCTAGGGGGGACAGGGGGCGATCCTACGAGCAGTACTTC.

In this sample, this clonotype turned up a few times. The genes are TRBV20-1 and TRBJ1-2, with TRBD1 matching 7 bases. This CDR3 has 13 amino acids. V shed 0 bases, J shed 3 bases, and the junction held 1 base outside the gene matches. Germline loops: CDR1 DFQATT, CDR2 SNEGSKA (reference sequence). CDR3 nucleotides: TGCAGTGCTAGAGAAGACAGGGACTATGGCTACACCTTC. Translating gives CSAREDRDYGYTF.

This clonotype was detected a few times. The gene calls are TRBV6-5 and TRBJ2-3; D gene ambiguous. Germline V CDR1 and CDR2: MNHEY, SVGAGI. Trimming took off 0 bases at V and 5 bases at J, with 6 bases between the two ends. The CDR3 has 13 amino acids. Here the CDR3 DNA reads TGTGCCAGCAGTTACTCCCAGCGAGATACGCAGTATTTT. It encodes CASSYSQRDTQYF.

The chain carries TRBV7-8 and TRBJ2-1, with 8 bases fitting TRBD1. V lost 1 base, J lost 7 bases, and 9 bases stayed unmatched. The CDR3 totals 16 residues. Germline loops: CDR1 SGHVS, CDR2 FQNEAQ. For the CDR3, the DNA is TGTGCCAGCAGCTTAGTGGCAGGGGGCGCGTGGAATGAGCAGTTCTTC. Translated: CASSLVAGGAWNEQFF.